This paragraph covers one TCR beta chain sequence. There were no patients who had received any treatment before thyroid surgery. The data stem from a study of metastatic and nonmetastatic thyroid tumors. TCRdb redid the clone calls on the PCR reads using MiXCR. This sample has tens of thousands of clones; roughly 31% occur once, and the top ten carry approximately 9.8%. Germline-derived CDR1 and CDR2 are SGHRS and YFSETQ. Unmatched junction bases numbered 14, after V lost 4 bases and J lost 6 bases. The CDR3 is made up of 16 amino acids. This chain uses TRBV5-1 with TRBJ2-3; 7 nucleotides line up with TRBD1. Sequenced material: blood. This clonotype was sampled from a male donor with papillary thyroid cancer or a benign thyroid nodule (not recorded which). Some clones in this sample may be carry-over from other donors' samples. CDR3 in amino acids: CASSEPGQVLSDTQYF. CDR3 in DNA: TGCGCCAGCAGCGAGCCTGGACAGGTCTTGTCGGATACGCAGTATTTT.